Each of the 23 T cell receptor beta chains below was sequenced from the same sample in a study of cytomegalovirus exposure and HLA in healthy donors. The PCR contained 60 Vbeta and 13 Jbeta primers. Profiled with immunoSEQ multiplex PCR; TCRdb holds only in-frame clones, not every one. The sample has 85,000 to 90,000 clones, roughly 80% seen once. Input material: PBMCs. These TCRs come from a man aged 25-40 years in good health and CMV-seropositive.

The J gene is TRBJ2-7, the V gene TRBV18; a possible D gene is TRBD1 (5 bases). The germline V and J ends were trimmed by 6 bases and 3 bases, with 18 bases remaining between them. The germline CDR1 and CDR2 sequences are KGHSH and LQKENI. CDR3 size: 15 residues. The CDR3 DNA is TGTGCCAGCTCGAGAGGAGACAGCCCGCTCTACGAGCAGTACTTC. Translation gives CASSRGDSPLYEQYF.

The J gene is TRBJ1-2, the V gene TRBV6-6, with TRBD1 matching 12 bases. This CDR3 comprises 16 residues. Germline V lookup: CDR1 MNHNY, CDR2 SVGAGI (reference sequence). V lost 6 bases and J lost 5; bases outside the gene matches: 10. In nucleotides, the CDR3 is TGTGCCAGCAGCCCAGGCGGGACAGGGGGCGGGTATGGCTACACCTTC. Translated, it gives CASSPGGTGGGYGYTF.

The chain links TRBV19 to TRBJ1-2, with 7 bases identical to TRBD1. Germline-derived CDR1 and CDR2 are LNHDA and SQIVND (reference sequence). The CDR3 is 14 amino acids. The V segment lost 3 bases and the J segment 4 bases; nucleotides outside the gene matches: 5. Here the CDR3 DNA reads TGTGCCAGTAGTATGTCAACAGGGGTCTATGGCTACACCTTC. Translating gives CASSMSTGVYGYTF.

The chain couples TRBV6-6 to TRBJ1-4, with 7 bases lining up with TRBD1. Looked up from germline, CDR1 is MNHNY and CDR2 is SVGAGI (reference sequence). The ends lost 6 bases at V and 8 bases at J; junction bases unmatched: 3. The CDR3 is made up of 12 amino acids. For the CDR3, the DNA is TGTGCCAGCAGACAACAGGGGGAAAAACTGTTTTTT. It yields the protein CASRQQGEKLFF.

The rearrangement uses TRBV9 and TRBJ2-2; 8 nucleotides line up with TRBD1. With 4 bases clipped from V and 4 bases from J, the junction kept 12 bases outside the gene matches. This CDR3 region has 17 residues. The germline V gene encodes CDR1 SGDLS and CDR2 YYNGEE. The DNA of the CDR3 is TGTGCCAGCAGCCCGGACAGGGAGTGGTTTAGCACCGGGGAGCTGTTTTTT. The encoded protein is CASSPDREWFSTGELFF.

The chain has TRBV7-9 and TRBJ2-7; D gene unclear. Looked up from germline, CDR1 is SEHNR and CDR2 is FQNEAQ (reference sequence). CDR3 length: 15 amino acids. Trimming stripped 8 bases from V and 3 bases from J, with 20 bases between. The CDR3 DNA reads as TGTGCCAGCCGACCCAACCTTCGAGGTGGCTACGAGCAGTACTTC. Translated, it gives CASRPNLRGGYEQYF.

The chain carries TRBV18 and TRBJ2-5; possibly TRBD2 for D (6 bases). CDR1 and CDR2 (germline): KGHSH, LQKENI. V was trimmed by 4 bases and J by 5 bases, leaving 20 bases between them. This CDR3 comprises 16 residues. CDR3 residues: CASSRTASAGSETQYF. CDR3 nucleotides: TGTGCCAGCTCACGAACCGCTAGCGCCGGATCTGAGACCCAGTACTTC.

CDR3 sequence (DNA): TGTGCCAGCAGTGATAGCGGGGGGTACGAGCAGTACTTC. Its translation is CASSDSGGYEQYF. The chain uses TRBV27 and TRBJ2-7; TRBD2 matches 10 bases. J gave up 4 bases and V 5 bases, and 2 bases lay outside the gene matches. Looked up from germline, CDR1 is MNHEY and CDR2 is SMNVEV (reference sequence). The length of the CDR3 is 13 residues.

This chain connects TRBV29-1 to TRBJ1-2, with TRBD1 identical over 8 bases. V was pared by 7 bases and J by 8 bases, with 12 bases of the junction left unmatched. Per the germline V gene, CDR1 is SQVTM and CDR2 is ANQGSEA. The CDR3 consists of 13 residues. CDR3 coding DNA: TGCAGCGGAGGCAGGGGGCTTTCGGGGGGCTACACCTTC. Translating it yields CSGGRGLSGGYTF.

This chain joins TRBV5-1 and TRBJ2-1; no definite D call. V lost 0 bases and J 9 bases, leaving 10 bases between the germline ends. The CDR3 spans 13 residues. Germline CDR1 is SGHRS and CDR2 is YFSETQ. CDR3: CASSLVSGSEQFF. The CDR3 nucleotides read TGCGCCAGCAGCTTGGTTTCGGGTTCTGAGCAGTTCTTC.

In regard to this clone: Other DNA sequences in the sample encode the same CDR3. The rearrangement uses TRBV6-5 and TRBJ1-6; no firm D call. In germline, CDR1 is MNHEY, CDR2 SVGAGI. The CDR3 loop spans 13 amino acids. V was pared by 0 bases and J by 9 bases, with 6 bases between. For the CDR3, the DNA is TGTGCCAGCAGTTACTCGCGGGGTTCACCCCTCCACTTT. It encodes CASSYSRGSPLHF.

J is TRBJ1-6 and V is TRBV5-6, with TRBD1 as a possible D gene (6 bases). V lost 5 bases, J lost 0 bases, and 12 bases lay in between. Germline V CDR1 and CDR2: SGHDT, YYEEEE. The CDR3 totals 16 residues. The CDR3 protein is CASSYQGSSYNSPLHF. CDR3 nucleotide sequence: TGTGCCAGCAGTTATCAGGGGAGCTCCTATAATTCACCCCTCCACTTT. Drawing the rest from reference TRBV5-6 and TRBJ1-6, the complete variable domain is DAGVTQSPTHLIKTRGQQVTLRCSPKSGHDTVSWYQQALGQGPQFIFQYYEEEERQRGNFPDRFSGHQFPNYSSELNVNALLLGDSALYLCASSYQGSSYNSPLHFGNGTRLTVT.

This clone has just a few counts. This chain uses TRBV5-1 with TRBJ1-1; 8 bases line up with TRBD1. Trimming at V came to 8 bases and at J to 1 base, leaving 10 bases not matched to a gene. The CDR3 contains 15 residues. Germline V gives CDR1 SGHRS, CDR2 YFSETQ. For the CDR3, the DNA is TGCGCCAGTGCTACAGGGGGATTGGGGAACACTGAAGCTTTCTTT. This codes for CASATGGLGNTEAFF.

The chain recombines TRBV9 with TRBJ1-1; no clear D gene. CDR3 length: 14 amino acids. CDR1 SGDLS and CDR2 YYNGEE come from the germline V gene. V was pared by 0 bases and J by 0 bases, with 6 bases between. CDR3: CASSVGTMNTEAFF. CDR3 in DNA: TGTGCCAGCAGCGTAGGCACTATGAACACTGAAGCTTTCTTT.

The chain is built from TRBV7-6 and TRBJ2-7, with TRBD1 matching over 9 bases. Trimming at V came to 5 bases and at J to 6 bases, leaving 11 bases not matched to a gene. CDR3 length: 15 amino acids. Germline V gives CDR1 SGHVS, CDR2 FNYEAQ. The CDR3 region has the DNA TGTGCCAGCAGCACCTTGCGGGACAGGGTAACCGAGCAGTACTTC. Translation gives CASSTLRDRVTEQYF. Variable domain in full (rest from reference TRBV7-6 and TRBJ2-7): GAGVSQSPRYKVTKRGQDVALRCDPISGHVSLYWYRQALGQGPEFLTYFNYEAQQDKSGLPNDRFSAERPEGSISTLTIQRTEQRDSAMYRCASSTLRDRVTEQYFGPGTRLTVT.

This clone came up once. The chain is built from TRBV9 and TRBJ1-6, with 7 bases fitting TRBD1. The CDR3 extends over 14 amino acids. CDR1 SGDLS and CDR2 YYNGEE come from the germline V gene. The ends lost 3 bases at V and 10 bases at J; junction bases unmatched: 7. CDR3 residues: CASSAGTVWSPLHF. For the CDR3, the DNA is TGTGCCAGCAGCGCCGGGACAGTTTGGTCACCCCTCCACTTT.

The chain links TRBV7-3 to TRBJ2-3; TRBD1 matches 9 bases. J lost 3 bases, V lost 5 bases, and 6 bases had no gene match. The CDR3 spans 15 residues. Germline loops: CDR1 SGHTA, CDR2 FQGTGA. CDR3 residues: CASSPTGTGTDTQYF. The CDR3 bases are TGTGCCAGCAGCCCCACCGGGACAGGGACAGATACGCAGTATTTT.

The chain employs TRBV27 and TRBJ2-5; D gene uncertain. The length of the CDR3 is 12 residues. Looked up from germline, CDR1 is MNHEY and CDR2 is SMNVEV (reference sequence). Between the trimmed V and J ends, which lost 6 bases and 5 bases, there was a span of 10 bases. The CDR3 loop reads CASRAGSETQYF. For the CDR3, the DNA is TGTGCCAGCAGGGCAGGTTCCGAGACCCAGTACTTC.

This clone was recorded at least ten times. The CDR3 sequence is CASSYDGESGELFF. CDR3 nucleotides: TGTGCCAGCAGTTACGATGGGGAGTCCGGGGAGCTGTTTTTT. The chain joins TRBV6-5 to TRBJ2-2; TRBD2 might be the D (5 bases). V was shortened by 2 bases and J by 6 bases, with 10 bases between the two germline ends. The CDR3 is 14 amino acids. The germline CDR1 and CDR2 sequences are MNHEY and SVGAGI.

This sequence joins TRBV7-9 and TRBJ2-7, with D possibly matching TRBD2 (5 bases). Germline V gene sequence: CDR1 SEHNR, CDR2 FQNEAQ (reference sequence). The CDR3 totals 13 residues. V dropped 2 bases and J dropped 0 bases, with 5 bases sitting between them. The CDR3 region is CASSLRDSYEQYF. Written as DNA, the CDR3 is TGTGCCAGCAGCTTACGGGACTCCTACGAGCAGTACTTC. The whole variable domain, remainder taken from reference TRBV7-9 and TRBJ2-7, is DTGVSQNPRHKITKRGQNVTFRCDPISEHNRLYWYRQTLGQGPEFLTYFQNEAQLEKSRLLSDRFSAERPKGSFSTLEIQRTEQGDSAMYLCASSLRDSYEQYFGPGTRLTVT.

This clone was observed once. The chain combines TRBV6-5 with TRBJ2-5; D is possibly TRBD1 (5 bases). The germline gives CDR1 MNHEY, CDR2 SVGAGI. V dropped 2 bases and J dropped 11 bases, with 24 bases sitting between them. The CDR3 runs to 16 residues. The CDR3 sequence is CASSYQIPSQGLGQYF. The DNA for the CDR3 is TGTGCCAGCAGTTACCAAATACCAAGTCAGGGATTAGGGCAGTACTTC.

This clone was detected only once. The chain employs TRBV11-2 and TRBJ2-2; D is unclear. The germline V and J ends were trimmed by 5 bases and 5 bases, with 6 bases remaining between them. From germline, CDR1 is SGHAT and CDR2 FQNNGV. CDR3 length: 12 amino acids. CDR3 sequence (DNA): TGTGCCAGCAGCATACGGACCGGGGAGCTGTTTTTT. Translating gives CASSIRTGELFF.

The V and J genes are TRBV18 and TRBJ2-7; 8 bases agree with TRBD1. The V segment lost 8 bases and the J segment 2 bases; nucleotides outside the gene matches: 8. The CDR3 totals 14 residues. The germline CDR1 and CDR2 sequences are KGHSH and LQKENI. The DNA for the CDR3 is TGTGCCAGCGCCCTGAGGACAGGGCCCTACGAGCAGTACTTC. Protein: CASALRTGPYEQYF. Together with reference TRBV18 and TRBJ2-7, the CDR3 gives the full variable domain: NAGVMQNPRHLVRRRGQEARLRCSPMKGHSHVYWYRQLPEEGLKFMVYLQKENIIDESGMPKERFSAEFPKEGPSILRIQQVVRGDSAAYFCASALRTGPYEQYFGPGTRLTVT.